The sequence of this TCR beta chain was determined in a study of CD8 T cells in Susac syndrome. This CDR3 region has 14 residues. CDR1 and CDR2 (germline): SGHDT, YYEEEE. V gave up 4 bases and J gave up 4 bases, with 12 bases separating them. Random hexamers served to reverse transcribe roughly 0.45 to 1 ug RNA. MiXCR was run by TCRdb on the immunoSEQ multiplex PCR reads, yielding one entry per CDR3 protein. The sample holds under 95,000 distinct CDR3 sequences, about 95% seen once. This receptor was identified in a human donor with Susac syndrome. Sequencing used CD4+ T cells from PBMCs. The genes are TRBV5-6 and TRBJ2-1, with a tentative D call TRBD1 (7 bases). The CDR3 bases are TGTGCCAGCAGCCGGGGGACAGATTACAATGAGCAGTTCTTC. This encodes CASSRGTDYNEQFF.